Each of the 32 T cell receptor beta chains below was sequenced from the same sample in a study of T cells in Graves' hyperthyroidism and ophthalmopathy. There were TCR beta CDR3 regions amplified from RNA transcripts. The study used the HTBI primer set for a first-round RT-PCR of the TCR CDR3. TCRdb itself ran the multiplex PCR reads through MiXCR, one entry per CDR3 protein. Of more than 500,000 distinct CDR3 sequences listed, about 16% were seen once; the top ten hold about 29%. Specimen: blood. All receptors derive from a woman younger than 45 with Graves' ophthalmopathy.

This clonotype was found many times. This chain links TRBV27 with TRBJ1-1, with D perhaps matching TRBD1 (6 bases). The V and J ends lost 6 bases and 0 bases respectively, with 14 bases between them. The CDR3 runs to 15 residues. Germline CDR1 and CDR2: MNHEY and SMNVEV (reference sequence). CDR3 amino acids: CASRIQGWMNTEAFF. Here the CDR3 DNA reads TGTGCCAGCAGGATACAGGGATGGATGAACACTGAAGCTTTCTTT.

In DNA form, the CDR3 reads TGCGCCAGCAGCCTTAGATTAGACAGGGGGATTGTCGGGTCCGGGCAGTACTTC. Amino acid sequence: CASSLRLDRGIVGSGQYF. V and J are TRBV4-3 and TRBJ2-7; TRBD1 matches 9 bases. This CDR3 spans 18 amino acids. J gave up 9 bases and V 4 bases, and 22 bases lay outside the gene matches. Germline CDR1 is LGHNA and CDR2 is YSLEER.

This clonotype was found a few times. The chain couples TRBV7-2 to TRBJ1-6; 7 bases agree with TRBD1. Germline values: CDR1 SGHTA, CDR2 FQGNSA. The V gene end was trimmed by 2 bases and the J gene end by 0 bases; junction bases not matched to a gene: 4. CDR3 length: 17 amino acids. The CDR3 nucleotides are TGTGCCAGCAGCTTAACACAGGGGAGCTCCTATAATTCACCCCTCCACTTT. Its protein product is CASSLTQGSSYNSPLHF.

This clonotype was detected many times. This rearrangement joins TRBV28 to TRBJ2-5; D gene unclear. Germline loops: CDR1 MDHEN, CDR2 SYDVKM. The length of the CDR3 is 18 residues. The ends were cut back, 7 bases at V and 5 bases at J, with 29 bases in the middle. The CDR3 protein is CASNTYAFGRPIMETQYF. DNA of the CDR3: TGTGCCAGCAACACGTATGCGTTTGGCAGGCCTATCATGGAGACCCAGTACTTC.

This clonotype occurred a few times. The chain uses TRBV20-1 and TRBJ2-1, with 7 bases that match TRBD2. The J segment lost 7 bases and the V segment lost 3 bases, leaving 9 bases of the junction unmatched. Germline lookup yields CDR1 DFQATT and CDR2 SNEGSKA (reference sequence). This CDR3 contains 14 residues. This chain's CDR3 is CSASASGPLNEQFF. The CDR3 bases are TGCAGTGCTAGCGCTAGCGGACCTCTGAATGAGCAGTTCTTC.

In this sample, this clonotype turned up once. At one of its ends the junction is not consistent with the germline gene, which may arise from a read error. This chain connects TRBV30 to TRBJ2-2, with a possible D match to TRBD2 (5 bases). The CDR3 loop spans 15 amino acids. Germline lookup yields CDR1 GTSNPN and CDR2 SVGIG (reference sequence). The CDR3 DNA reads TGTGCCTGGGAGGTACCGGGCCCAGCGACCGGGGAGCCGTTTTTT. Protein sequence: CAWEVPGPATGEPFF.

The chain couples TRBV6-1 to TRBJ2-7; D is possibly TRBD1 or TRBD2 (5 bases each). Germline V gene lookup returns CDR1 MNHNS and CDR2 SASEGT. This CDR3 is built from 15 residues. Trimming stripped 6 bases from V and 1 base from J, with 16 bases between. The CDR3 region is CASRAPGPLSYEQYF. CDR3 DNA sequence: TGTGCCAGCAGAGCACCGGGACCCCTTTCCTACGAGCAGTACTTC.

This clonotype was seen only a few times. The chain uses TRBV15 and TRBJ1-6; the D is unclear. The V gene's germline CDR1 is LNHNV and CDR2 YYDKDF (reference sequence). The CDR3 has 16 residues. V gave up 0 bases and J gave up 10 bases, with 16 bases separating them. The DNA for the CDR3 is TGTGCCACCAGCAGAGATAGGACGGCGACCGGCTCACCCCTCCACTTT. Its protein product is CATSRDRTATGSPLHF.

A few counts support this clonotype. The chain is built from TRBV28 and TRBJ2-7, with TRBD1 matching 8 bases. The CDR3 totals 12 residues. Trimming cost V 9 bases and J 4 bases; bases outside gene matches: 5. Germline V gene lookup returns CDR1 MDHEN and CDR2 SYDVKM. The CDR3 DNA is TGTGCCAGTACAGGGGGAGTGTACGAGCAGTACTTC. This codes for CASTGGVYEQYF.

The table lists this clonotype with many counts. The rearrangement links TRBV10-3 to TRBJ1-1, with 8 bases aligning to TRBD1. With 10 bases clipped from V and 6 bases from J, the junction kept 10 bases outside the gene matches. The CDR3 sequence is 13 residues long. Germline V gene lookup returns CDR1 ENHRY and CDR2 SYGVKD. The CDR3 spells CANQGANSAEAFF. The DNA of the CDR3 is TGTGCCAACCAGGGGGCGAATAGTGCTGAAGCTTTCTTT.

V gene TRBV19 combines with J gene TRBJ2-3, with 14 bases aligning to TRBD2. The CDR3 is 17 amino acids. The germline V gene has CDR1 LNHDA and CDR2 SQIVND (reference sequence). Trimming took 4 bases from V and 7 from J; bases not matched to a gene: 10. The CDR3 loop is CASSSGQGLAGVNTQYF. The CDR3 nucleotides are TGTGCCAGTAGTAGCGGACAGGGACTAGCGGGAGTAAATACGCAGTATTTT.

This clonotype was detected many times. The chain joins TRBV5-1 to TRBJ2-1; 11 nucleotides align to TRBD2. Germline-derived CDR1 and CDR2 are SGHRS and YFSETQ. V lost 3 bases, J lost 2 bases, and 4 bases stayed unmatched. The CDR3 sequence is 16 residues long. The CDR3, as DNA: TGCGCCAGCAGCTCGATGACTAGCGGGACCTACAATGAGCAGTTCTTC. Translated, it gives CASSSMTSGTYNEQFF.

CDR3 bases: TGTGCCAGCAGCCAGTGGGGCCCCTCTGGAAACACCATATATTTT. This sequence encodes CASSQWGPSGNTIYF. The chain has TRBV3-1 and TRBJ1-3; D is possibly TRBD1 (5 bases). V lost 3 bases to trimming and J lost 0 bases, with 9 bases between them. Germline values: CDR1 LGHDT, CDR2 YNNKEL (reference sequence). The CDR3 has 15 residues. The whole variable domain, filled in from reference TRBV3-1 and TRBJ1-3, reads DTAVSQTPKYLVTQMGNDKSIKCEQNLGHDTMYWYKQDSKKFLKIMFSYNNKELIINETVPNRFSPKSPDKAHLNLHINSLELGDSAVYFCASSQWGPSGNTIYFGEGSWLTVV.

This clonotype was counted ten times or more. J is TRBJ2-7 and V is TRBV7-9; TRBD1 is a possible D gene (5 bases). Germline V gene lookup returns CDR1 SEHNR and CDR2 FQNEAQ (reference sequence). This CDR3 region has 16 residues. With 5 bases removed from V and 1 base from J, the gap between germline ends came to 18 bases. This CDR3 is CASSPSPQGRSYEQYF. CDR3 coding DNA: TGTGCCAGCAGCCCGAGCCCCCAGGGCCGATCCTACGAGCAGTACTTC. Filled out from reference TRBV7-9 and TRBJ2-7, the complete variable domain reads DTGVSQNPRHKITKRGQNVTFRCDPISEHNRLYWYRQTLGQGPEFLTYFQNEAQLEKSRLLSDRFSAERPKGSFSTLEIQRTEQGDSAMYLCASSPSPQGRSYEQYFGPGTRLTVT.

The chain is built from TRBV5-8 and TRBJ2-1; 11 nucleotides line up with TRBD2. V shed 0 bases, J shed 8 bases, and the junction held 10 bases outside the gene matches. Per the germline V gene, CDR1 is SGHTS and CDR2 is YDEGEE. The CDR3 runs to 17 residues. The CDR3 DNA sequence: TGTGCCAGCAGCTTGGGGACTAGCGGGCTTTTGTGGGATGAGCAGTTCTTC. Translated: CASSLGTSGLLWDEQFF.

This clonotype was seen only a few times. The chain employs TRBV20-1 and TRBJ1-5; D remains ambiguous. Trimming took off 5 bases at V and 4 bases at J, with 18 bases between the two ends. CDR1 is DFQATT, CDR2 SNEGSKA, per germline (reference sequence). There are 15 residues in the CDR3. The CDR3 DNA sequence: TGCAGTGCTCTTTCGACGGGCAGGCCAAATCAGCCCCAGCATTTT. Translated: CSALSTGRPNQPQHF.

This clonotype has only a few counts. The rearrangement links TRBV7-6 to TRBJ2-7, with TRBD1 identical over 8 bases. The CDR3 extends over 13 amino acids. V shed 7 bases, J shed 6 bases, and the junction held 8 bases outside the gene matches. Germline-derived CDR1 and CDR2 are SGHVS and FNYEAQ. Written as DNA, the CDR3 is TGTGCCAGCACCAAAGGACAGGGCCTCGAGCAGTACTTC. The encoded protein is CASTKGQGLEQYF.

The sample holds many counts of this clonotype. The chain is built from TRBV20-1 and TRBJ2-5, with 13 positions matching TRBD2. The CDR3 extends over 14 amino acids. Trimming at V came to 5 bases and at J to 5 bases, leaving 5 bases not matched to a gene. The V gene's germline CDR1 is DFQATT and CDR2 SNEGSKA (reference sequence). The CDR3 nucleotides read TGCAGTGCTGTACTAGCGGGAGGGGGTGAGACCCAGTACTTC. Translation: CSAVLAGGGETQYF.

This clonotype was recorded a few times. The V call is TRBV7-2, the J call TRBJ1-5; D is unclear. This CDR3 spans 15 amino acids. Germline loops: CDR1 SGHTA, CDR2 FQGNSA. The ends were cut back, 1 base at V and 0 bases at J, with 7 bases in the middle. CDR3 sequence (DNA): TGTGCCAGCAGCTTAGTATTCGGTAGCAATCAGCCCCAGCATTTT. This codes for CASSLVFGSNQPQHF.

V gene TRBV5-1 combines with J gene TRBJ2-5, with TRBD2 as a possible D gene (5 bases). The CDR3 is 16 residues long. The germline V gene encodes CDR1 SGHRS and CDR2 YFSETQ. The ends were cut back, 0 bases at V and 4 bases at J, with 16 bases in the middle. DNA for the CDR3: TGCGCCAGCAGCTTGGGAGGTAGCGCCACCCGAGAGACCCAGTACTTC. This translates into CASSLGGSATRETQYF.

This clonotype came up many times. The chain recombines TRBV30 with TRBJ2-1; D possibly corresponds to TRBD2 (6 bases). V lost 0 bases to trimming and J lost 10 bases, with 10 bases between them. CDR1 is GTSNPN and CDR2 is SVGIG in the germline V gene (reference sequence). CDR3 length: 12 amino acids. The CDR3: CAWSVGSGEQFF. The DNA for the CDR3 is TGTGCCTGGAGTGTAGGTAGCGGCGAGCAGTTCTTC.

Ten or more counts support this clonotype. J is TRBJ2-5 and V is TRBV4-1; D might be TRBD1 (6 bases). CDR3 length equals 16 residues. Per the germline V gene, CDR1 is MGHRA and CDR2 is YSYEKL. Between the trimmed V and J ends, which lost 3 bases and 4 bases, there was a span of 18 bases. Here the CDR3 DNA reads TGCGCCAGCAGCCATCCCTCCAGGGGTCTTCGAGAGACCCAGTACTTC. Residues: CASSHPSRGLRETQYF.

There are a few counts of this clonotype. Here the CDR3 DNA reads TGTGCCAGTATTAACAGGGGAAACACCGGGGAGCTGTTTTTT. It translates to CASINRGNTGELFF. This sequence joins TRBV19 and TRBJ2-2; 7 bases align to TRBD1. Germline V gene data show CDR1 as LNHDA and CDR2 as SQIVND (reference sequence). This CDR3 is 14 amino acids long. Losses at the gene ends were 7 bases for V and 2 bases for J; bases not matched to a gene: 4.

This clonotype appeared many times. The CDR3 coding sequence is TGTGCCAGCAGCCCAGGGGCGCTTATCTTTAGTGAGCAGTTCTTC. Translation gives CASSPGALIFSEQFF. The chain links TRBV11-3 to TRBJ2-1, with a weak D call TRBD1 (6 bases). The CDR3 has 15 amino acids. Trimming cost V 5 bases and J 9 bases, with 20 bases left between them. Germline-derived CDR1 and CDR2 are SGHNT and YENEEA.

This clonotype was counted between two and nine times. The J gene is TRBJ1-5, the V gene TRBV19, with a weak D call TRBD1 (5 bases). Germline V CDR1 and CDR2: LNHDA, SQIVND (reference sequence). V dropped 7 bases and J dropped 5 bases, with 15 bases sitting between them. The CDR3 contains 14 residues. CDR3 coding DNA: TGTGCCAGTACCTTGGAGGGGAGAGATCAGCCCCAGCATTTT. It yields the protein CASTLEGRDQPQHF.

This clonotype has at least ten counts. The chain uses TRBV11-1 and TRBJ1-1, with D possibly matching TRBD1 (6 bases). CDR1 is SGHAT and CDR2 is FQDESV in the germline V gene (reference sequence). This CDR3 is built from 12 residues. Trimming took off 5 bases at V and 7 bases at J, with 11 bases between the two ends. Here the CDR3 reads CASSRSDSEAFF. CDR3 nucleotide sequence: TGTGCCAGCAGCAGGTCGGACAGTGAAGCTTTCTTT.

This clonotype has more than one count but fewer than ten. The rearrangement uses TRBV12-3 or TRBV12-4 and TRBJ2-2, with 8 bases identical to TRBD1. Losses at the gene ends were 2 bases for V and 2 bases for J; bases not matched to a gene: 7. This CDR3 is 17 amino acids long. The CDR3 DNA sequence: TGTGCCAGCAGTTTATCCAGGGGGCTCGATAACACCGGGGAGCTGTTTTTT. Amino acid sequence: CASSLSRGLDNTGELFF.

This clonotype has a handful of counts. This may be a read error: a much more frequent sequence differs by one nucleotide. The rearrangement uses TRBV30 and TRBJ1-2; D gene uncertain. Germline assignment: CDR1 GTSNPN and CDR2 SVGIG (reference sequence). The CDR3 is 13 residues long. This CDR3 reads CAWSVLQSAGHTF. In nucleotides, the CDR3 is TGTGCCTGGAGTGTACTACAATCTGCTGGCCACACCTTC.

The J gene is TRBJ2-1, the V gene TRBV10-1; a weak D match, TRBD2 (6 bases). The CDR3 consists of 15 residues. The germline CDR1 and CDR2 sequences are WNHNN and SYGVQD (reference sequence). V was clipped by 8 bases and J by 7 bases, with 21 bases between them. The CDR3 DNA is TGCGCCAGCCGGGGACTTAGGGCGGGCGAAAATGAGCAGTTCTTC. Its protein is CASRGLRAGENEQFF.

This clonotype was counted at least ten times. V usage is TRBV20-1 and J usage is TRBJ2-7; 11 bases agree with TRBD2. This CDR3 region has 17 residues. Germline CDR1 and CDR2: DFQATT and SNEGSKA (reference sequence). V dropped 0 bases and J dropped 6; count of bases not matched to a gene: 13. The CDR3 DNA is TGCAGTGCTAGAGACCCCTTTAAAATGCTAGCGGGGGGCGAGCAGTACTTC. This encodes CSARDPFKMLAGGEQYF.

The rearrangement joins TRBV7-2 to TRBJ2-7; D is perhaps TRBD2 (7 bases). This CDR3 is built from 14 residues. CDR1 is SGHTA, CDR2 FQGNSA, per germline. V gave up 0 bases and J gave up 4 bases, with 10 bases separating them. CDR3 residues: CASSLAGRGYEQYF. The CDR3 region has the DNA TGTGCCAGCAGCTTAGCAGGGAGGGGGTACGAGCAGTACTTC.

The gene calls are TRBV4-1 and TRBJ2-2; D is unresolved. There are 16 residues in the CDR3. V lost 0 bases and J 3 bases, leaving 11 bases between the germline ends. From germline, CDR1 is MGHRA and CDR2 YSYEKL. CDR3 loop: CASSQDVEQYTGELFF. The CDR3 DNA reads TGCGCCAGCAGCCAAGATGTGGAGCAGTACACCGGGGAGCTGTTTTTT.